One sample yielded the 27 T cell receptor beta chains listed below, sequenced in a study of T cell repertoires in cytomegalovirus infection. No antigen has been identified for these receptors. Via MiXCR, TCRdb re-called the reads, giving one row per CDR3 protein. This table has approximately 730,000 distinct CDR3 sequences, 25% to 30% appearing once. The sample consisted of cultured CD8+ T cells from PBMCs, taken from culture after CMV antigen stimulation. Receptor source: a human donor in good health (CMV status not recorded). Some clones in this sample may be carry-over from other donors' samples.

This clonotype was observed many times. J is TRBJ2-5 and V is TRBV7-9; D uncertain. Trimming stripped 4 bases from V and 4 bases from J, with 7 bases between. The V gene's germline CDR1 is SEHNR and CDR2 FQNEAQ (reference sequence). The CDR3 is made up of 12 amino acids. The CDR3 nucleotides read TGTGCCAGCAGCTACGCCGGAGAGACCCAGTACTTC. It is translated as CASSYAGETQYF. Drawing the rest from reference TRBV7-9 and TRBJ2-5, the complete variable domain is DTGVSQNPRHKITKRGQNVTFRCDPISEHNRLYWYRQTLGQGPEFLTYFQNEAQLEKSRLLSDRFSAERPKGSFSTLEIQRTEQGDSAMYLCASSYAGETQYFGPGTRLLVL.

This clonotype was observed at least ten times. The genes are TRBV7-9 and TRBJ2-3, with a tentative D call TRBD2 (7 bases). V was trimmed by 10 bases and J by 4 bases, leaving 21 bases between them. The CDR3 has 15 residues. The germline CDR1 and CDR2 sequences are SEHNR and FQNEAQ (reference sequence). The CDR3, as DNA: TGTGCCACCCTAGGGGGGGGGCCTTCTTCAGATACGCAGTATTTT. It is translated as CATLGGGPSSDTQYF.

The V and J genes are TRBV25-1 and TRBJ2-3, with TRBD1 matching 7 bases. Unmatched junction bases numbered 9, after V lost 7 bases and J lost 5 bases. The CDR3 contains 14 residues. CDR1 is MGHDK, CDR2 SYGVNS, per germline. The CDR3 DNA reads TGTGCCAGCACCCCTGACTGGACAGGAGATACGCAGTATTTT. Encoded protein: CASTPDWTGDTQYF. The full variable domain, in which reference TRBV25-1 and TRBJ2-3 provide the parts outside the CDR3, is EADIYQTPRYLVIGTGKKITLECSQTMGHDKMYWYQQDPGMELHLIHYSYGVNSTEKGDLSSESTVSRIRTEHFPLTLESARPSHTSQYLCASTPDWTGDTQYFGPGTRLTVL.

This clonotype was found many times. The rearrangement uses TRBV7-6 and TRBJ2-7, with TRBD2 as a possible D gene (5 bases). V lost 1 base and J lost 2, with 9 bases in between. The CDR3 is 14 residues long. In germline, CDR1 is SGHVS, CDR2 FNYEAQ. CDR3 sequence reads: CASSLGGETYEQYF. The CDR3, as DNA: TGTGCCAGCAGCTTAGGTGGGGAGACCTACGAGCAGTACTTC.

This clonotype was observed once. The chain couples TRBV19 to TRBJ1-2, with TRBD1 identical over 11 bases. The germline CDR1 and CDR2 sequences are LNHDA and SQIVND (reference sequence). This CDR3 has 17 residues. Losses at the gene ends were 3 bases for V and 3 bases for J; bases not matched to a gene: 9. This chain's CDR3 is CASSIWDRGNVYYGYTF. CDR3 in DNA: TGTGCCAGTAGTATTTGGGACAGGGGGAATGTCTACTATGGCTACACCTTC.

This clonotype was observed a handful of times. The genes are TRBV7-9 and TRBJ2-1; 9 nucleotides line up with TRBD1. V was clipped by 5 bases and J by 8 bases; unmatched bases: 10. CDR1 and CDR2 (germline): SEHNR, FQNEAQ (reference sequence). The CDR3 has 15 amino acids. The CDR3 sequence: CASSLPGQGSDEQFF. Written as DNA, the CDR3 is TGTGCCAGCAGCCTACCGGGACAGGGATCCGATGAGCAGTTCTTC.

The gene calls are TRBV6-1 and TRBJ1-2; D gene ambiguous. The germline gives CDR1 MNHNS, CDR2 SASEGT. The CDR3 runs 12 residues. V dropped 7 bases and J dropped 2 bases, with 8 bases sitting between them. CDR3 sequence reads: CASMAVNYGYTF. CDR3 sequence (DNA): TGTGCCAGCATGGCCGTAAACTATGGCTACACCTTC.

Regarding this clonotype: With a much larger clone just one base away, this may be a read error. The chain carries TRBV7-3 and TRBJ2-3; 9 positions agree with TRBD2. This CDR3 region has 16 residues. Germline assignment: CDR1 SGHTA and CDR2 FQGTGA. CDR3 residues: CASSLGLAGLTVTQYF. The CDR3 DNA follows: TGTGCCAGCAGCTTGGGGCTAGCGGGGCTCACAGTTACGCAGTATTTT. The complete variable domain, with remaining parts taken from reference TRBV7-3 and TRBJ2-3, reads GAGVSQTPSNKVTEKGKYVELRCDPISGHTALYWYRQSLGQGPEFLIYFQGTGAADDSGLPNDRFFAVRPEGSVSTLKIQRTERGDSAVYLCASSLGLAGLTVTQYFGPGTRLTVL.

This clonotype showed up many times. The CDR3 loop reads CASSDRDRGLETQYF. The DNA of the CDR3 is TGTGCCAGCAGCGACCGGGACAGGGGGCTGGAGACCCAGTACTTC. The rearrangement joins TRBV11-1 to TRBJ2-5, with 12 bases fitting TRBD1. With 5 bases clipped from V and 5 bases from J, the junction kept 6 bases outside the gene matches. CDR3 length equals 15 residues. Per the germline V gene, CDR1 is SGHAT and CDR2 is FQDESV (reference sequence). Looking up the rest from reference TRBV11-1 and TRBJ2-5 gives the full variable domain: EAEVAQSPRYKITEKSQAVAFWCDPISGHATLYWYRQILGQGPELLVQFQDESVVDDSQLPKDRFSAERLKGVDSTLKIQPAELGDSAMYLCASSDRDRGLETQYFGPGTRLLVL.

This clonotype was counted only a few times. V usage is TRBV12-3 or TRBV12-4 and J usage is TRBJ2-1; D is perhaps TRBD2 (6 bases). There are 14 residues in the CDR3. The V end was cut by 5 bases, the J end by 6 bases, with 14 bases between. In DNA, the CDR3 is TGTGCCAGCAGTATCGGGACTGCCGGCAATGAGCAGTTCTTC. Protein sequence: CASSIGTAGNEQFF.

This clonotype has at least ten counts. The CDR3, as DNA: TGTGCCAGCAACGAAAGGGGGAGCACCGGGGAGCTGTTTTTT. This codes for CASNERGSTGELFF. The chain is built from TRBV6-2 or TRBV6-3 and TRBJ2-2, with D possibly being TRBD1 (6 bases). The CDR3 consists of 14 residues. The V gene lost 7 bases and the J gene lost 4 bases, with 13 bases spanning the gap. The germline V gene encodes CDR1 MNHEY and CDR2 SVGEGT.

This clonotype was found a few times. J is TRBJ1-1 and V is TRBV19; D ambiguous. The CDR3 contains 12 residues. CDR1 is LNHDA, CDR2 SQIVND, per germline (reference sequence). Deletions cut 8 bases from V and 7 bases from J, with 14 bases between. The CDR3 sequence is CASGNAGNEAFF. The CDR3 DNA reads TGTGCCAGTGGAAACGCTGGGAATGAAGCTTTCTTT.

This clonotype was seen only a few times. A read error may account for a junction end that differs from germline. V and J are TRBV15 and TRBJ2-1; a weak D match, TRBD1 (6 bases). This CDR3 has 14 residues. Germline CDR1 LNHNV, CDR2 YYDKDF (reference sequence). The CDR3 protein is CATSGEQGHNEQFF. The CDR3 nucleotides read TGTGCCACCAGCGGAGAGCAGGGGCACAATGAGCAGTTCTTC.

CDR3 in DNA: TGTGCCAGCAGTCCCGGGGCGGGATGGCATGGCTACACCTTC. It specifies CASSPGAGWHGYTF. The chain couples TRBV27 to TRBJ1-2; possibly TRBD1 for D (5 bases). Deletions cut 5 bases from V and 6 bases from J, with 16 bases between. The CDR3 is 14 residues long. Germline loops: CDR1 MNHEY, CDR2 SMNVEV (reference sequence).

This clonotype was observed a few times. The DNA for the CDR3 is TGTGCCACCAGACAGGGGGATTCAAAATACAATGAGCAGTTCTTC. Protein: CATRQGDSKYNEQFF. V and J are TRBV24-1 and TRBJ2-1, with TRBD1 identical over 8 bases. Looked up from germline, CDR1 is KGHDR and CDR2 is SFDVKD. The CDR3 consists of 15 residues. V lost 7 bases to trimming and J lost 4 bases; unmatched junction nucleotides: 8.

The chain links TRBV12-5 to TRBJ2-7; 7 bases match TRBD1. Germline V gene sequence: CDR1 LGHNT, CDR2 FRNRAP. Trimming at V came to 5 bases and at J to 2 bases, leaving 9 bases not matched to a gene. This CDR3 contains 15 residues. DNA for the CDR3: TGTGCTAGTGGTCCTCCCCGGGACAGACCCTACGAGCAGTACTTC. Protein sequence: CASGPPRDRPYEQYF.

Only a few counts were recorded for this clonotype. J is TRBJ2-1 and V is TRBV7-9; a weak D match, TRBD2 (6 bases). V shed 5 bases and J shed 14 bases, with 22 bases lying between them. CDR3 length: 14 amino acids. Per germline, CDR1 SEHNR and CDR2 FQNEAQ (reference sequence). The CDR3 is CASSPSQYREKEFF. CDR3 bases: TGTGCCAGCAGCCCTTCCCAATACCGGGAGAAGGAGTTCTTC.

The sample holds many counts of this clonotype. The chain employs TRBV6-2 or TRBV6-3 and TRBJ1-5; 9 bases agree with TRBD1. The trim removed 5 bases at V and 7 bases at J, leaving 9 bases unmatched. Germline CDR1 MNHEY, CDR2 SVGEGT. The CDR3 runs 15 residues. CDR3 bases: TGTGCCAGCAGTCCCGGGACAGGGAGAGGCCAGCCCCAGCATTTT. It translates to CASSPGTGRGQPQHF.

This clonotype was observed many times. The chain couples TRBV7-8 to TRBJ2-7; D is perhaps TRBD1 (6 bases). Trimming pared 1 base from V and 3 bases from J, leaving 13 bases between. The germline CDR1 and CDR2 sequences are SGHVS and FQNEAQ. The CDR3 contains 15 residues. CDR3 in DNA: TGTGCCAGCAGCTTAGGCCCGCAGGGGATCTACGAGCAGTACGTC. Amino acids: CASSLGPQGIYEQYV.

The chain has TRBV14 and TRBJ1-2; D possibly corresponds to TRBD1 (6 bases). Germline loops: CDR1 SGHDN, CDR2 FVKESK. The CDR3 has 18 amino acids. Trimming removed 3 bases at V and 4 bases at J, with 24 bases between. CDR3 sequence: CASSQRPGQGESGYGYTF. The CDR3 DNA follows: TGTGCCAGCAGCCAGCGACCGGGACAAGGAGAATCGGGCTATGGCTACACCTTC.

The chain links TRBV2 to TRBJ2-4, with TRBD2 as a possible D gene (5 bases). Germline CDR1 reads SNHLY; CDR2 reads FYNNEI. The V end lost 2 bases, the J end lost 0 bases, and 11 bases lay between the germline ends. This CDR3 comprises 16 residues. The CDR3, as DNA: TGTGCCAGCAGTGAAAGGGTAGCGCTAGCCAAAAACATTCAGTACTTC. This codes for CASSERVALAKNIQYF.

V is TRBV12-3 or TRBV12-4 and J is TRBJ2-3; weak D call: TRBD2 (5 bases). The CDR3 loop spans 14 amino acids. V shed 5 bases and J shed 4 bases, with 13 bases lying between them. This CDR3 reads CASSPGDSADTQYF. The DNA of the CDR3 is TGTGCCAGCAGTCCCGGGGATAGCGCAGATACGCAGTATTTT.

The rearrangement links TRBV7-8 to TRBJ1-2; the D is unclear. The CDR3 runs 16 residues. Germline V gives CDR1 SGHVS, CDR2 FQNEAQ. Deletions cut 1 base from V and 5 bases from J, with 17 bases between. The CDR3 loop is CASSLVAGAKKYGYTF. The CDR3 DNA reads as TGTGCCAGCAGCTTAGTCGCAGGAGCGAAAAAGTATGGCTACACCTTC. The full variable domain, its missing parts supplied by reference TRBV7-8 and TRBJ1-2, is GAGVSQSPRYKVAKRGQDVALRCDPISGHVSLFWYQQALGQGPEFLTYFQNEAQLDKSGLPSDRFFAERPEGSVSTLKIQRTQQEDSAVYLCASSLVAGAKKYGYTFGSGTRLTVV.

The rearrangement joins TRBV27 to TRBJ1-1; 9 positions match TRBD1. CDR1 is MNHEY and CDR2 is SMNVEV in the germline V gene (reference sequence). The CDR3 is 18 amino acids. Unmatched junction bases numbered 18, after V lost 6 bases and J lost 4 bases. The CDR3 is CASRTLVTGGQGSTEAFF. The CDR3 bases are TGTGCCAGCAGGACTTTAGTAACAGGTGGACAGGGGAGCACTGAAGCTTTCTTT.

This clonotype has a count of ten or more. The chain is built from TRBV7-6 and TRBJ1-1; a weak D match, TRBD1 (6 bases). There are 17 residues in the CDR3. Trimming took off 4 bases at V and 0 bases at J, with 18 bases between the two ends. Germline CDR1 reads SGHVS; CDR2 reads FNYEAQ. The CDR3 DNA follows: TGTGCCAGCAGCTCACTCCAAGGACAGCTGATGAACACTGAAGCTTTCTTT. Translated, it gives CASSSLQGQLMNTEAFF.

The J gene is TRBJ2-7, the V gene TRBV5-8; D not resolved. This CDR3 is 17 amino acids long. CDR1 is SGHTS and CDR2 is YDEGEE in the germline V gene. The V and J ends lost 0 bases and 0 bases respectively, with 16 bases between them. For the CDR3, the DNA is TGTGCCAGCAGCTTGGGAACCAGCCGGGCATTCTCCTACGAGCAGTACTTC. Translation: CASSLGTSRAFSYEQYF. Together with reference TRBV5-8 and TRBJ2-7, the CDR3 gives the full variable domain: EAGVTQSPTHLIKTRGQQATLRCSPISGHTSVYWYQQALGLGLQFLLWYDEGEERNRGNFPPRFSGRQFPNYSSELNVNALELEDSALYLCASSLGTSRAFSYEQYFGPGTRLTVT.

The sample holds one count of this clonotype. CDR3 nucleotides: TGTGCCAGTAGTGTCGGGACTAGCGCCTACAATGAGCAGTTCTTC. Amino acids: CASSVGTSAYNEQFF. The rearrangement links TRBV19 to TRBJ2-1; 10 nucleotides align to TRBD2. Germline-derived CDR1 and CDR2 are LNHDA and SQIVND (reference sequence). This CDR3 has 15 residues. With 5 bases clipped from V and 2 bases from J, the junction kept 3 bases outside the gene matches.